Presented here are 3 T cell receptor beta chains from one specimen sequenced in a study of neoadjuvant nivolumab and ipilimumab in lung cancer. The assay was immunoSEQ multiplex PCR, and TCRdb's table has in-frame clones only and misses some. This sample yields roughly 9,000 clones, of which about 80% are seen a single time; more than 2.5% belongs to the top ten. The sequencing here drew on tumor tissue, taken after neoadjuvant nivolumab, alone or with ipilimumab, at or shortly before surgery. Source of these receptors: an adult with non-small cell lung cancer.

The chain joins TRBV5-1 to TRBJ2-7, with D unclear. Trimming removed 5 bases at V and 2 bases at J, with 17 bases between. The CDR3 is 15 residues long. Per germline, CDR1 SGHRS and CDR2 YFSETQ. The DNA for the CDR3 is TGCGCCAGCAGTCTTCTTTCGGGCAGAACCTACGAGCAGTACTTC. The encoded protein is CASSLLSGRTYEQYF.

This clone appeared a single time. The chain recombines TRBV27 with TRBJ2-3; 9 bases fit TRBD2. The J segment lost 2 bases and the V segment lost 6 bases, leaving 9 bases of the junction unmatched. The germline V gene has CDR1 MNHEY and CDR2 SMNVEV (reference sequence). The CDR3 runs 16 residues. CDR3 residues: CASSPRIAGATDTQYF. As DNA, the CDR3 is TGTGCCAGCAGCCCTCGAATAGCGGGAGCCACAGATACGCAGTATTTT.

The rearrangement links TRBV21-1 to TRBJ2-4; TRBD2, the table's D call, was not compared with the DNA. TRBV21-1 is deemed a pseudogene. CDR3 length: 15 amino acids. This CDR3 reads CASSKGLAGLYIQYF. DNA of the CDR3: TGTGCCAGCAGTAAAGGACTAGCGGGTTTGTACATTCAGTACTTC.